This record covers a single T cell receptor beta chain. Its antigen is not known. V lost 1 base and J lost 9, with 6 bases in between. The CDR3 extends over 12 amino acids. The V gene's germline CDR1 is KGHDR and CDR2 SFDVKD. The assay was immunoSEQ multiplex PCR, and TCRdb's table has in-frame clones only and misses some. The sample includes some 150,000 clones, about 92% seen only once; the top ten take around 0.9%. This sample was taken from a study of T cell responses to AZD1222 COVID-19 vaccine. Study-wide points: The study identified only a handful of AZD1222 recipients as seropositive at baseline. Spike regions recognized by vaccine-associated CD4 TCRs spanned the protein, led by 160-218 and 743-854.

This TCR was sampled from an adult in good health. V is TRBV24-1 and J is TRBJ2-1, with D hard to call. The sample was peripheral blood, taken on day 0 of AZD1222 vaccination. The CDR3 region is CATSDFKGEQFF. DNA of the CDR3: TGTGCCACCAGTGATTTCAAGGGTGAGCAGTTCTTC.